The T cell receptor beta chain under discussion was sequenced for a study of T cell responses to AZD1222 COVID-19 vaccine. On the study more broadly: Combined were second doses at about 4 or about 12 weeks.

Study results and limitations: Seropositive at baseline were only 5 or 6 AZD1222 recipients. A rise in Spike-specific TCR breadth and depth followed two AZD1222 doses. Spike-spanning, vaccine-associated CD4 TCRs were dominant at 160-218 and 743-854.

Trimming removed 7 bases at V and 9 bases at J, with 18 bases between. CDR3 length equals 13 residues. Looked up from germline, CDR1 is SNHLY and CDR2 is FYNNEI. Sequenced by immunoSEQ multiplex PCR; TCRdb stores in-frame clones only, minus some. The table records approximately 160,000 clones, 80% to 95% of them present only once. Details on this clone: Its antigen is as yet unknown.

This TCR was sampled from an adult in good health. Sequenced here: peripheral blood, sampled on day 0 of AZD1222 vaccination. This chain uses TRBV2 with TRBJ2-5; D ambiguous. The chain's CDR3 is CASTPDGFWAQYF. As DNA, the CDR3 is TGTGCCAGCACCCCGGACGGCTTTTGGGCCCAGTACTTC.